The clone carrying this TCR beta chain was picked up many times. Its antigen remains unknown. The CDR3 runs to 14 residues. The J segment lost 4 bases and the V segment lost 6 bases, leaving 7 bases of the junction unmatched. Germline CDR1 and CDR2: SGHNT and YYREEE (reference sequence). The data stem from a study of shared clonotypes between healthy human individuals. Study details: Donor ages ranged 18 to 49 years: two women, a few men. For every donor, three CD4 naive, three CD4 memory, two CD8 naive and one CD8 memory plates were used. Broader study findings: Rarefaction curves obtained for sorted subsets showed sequencing incomplete despite large depth.

Only in-frame clones appear in the TCRdb table, and some are missing; sequencing was by immunoSEQ multiplex PCR. Of over a million clones listed, about 75% are singletons. The gene calls are TRBV5-4 and TRBJ1-3, with 7 bases identical to TRBD1. The TCR was taken from a man aged 18 to 29 in good health. Sequenced: memory CD4+ T cells sorted from blood. The subset is: CD45RA-negative fraction. The CDR3 nucleotides are TGTGCCAGCACCTACAGGGGCGCCGGAAACACCATATATTTT. Translated, it gives CASTYRGAGNTIYF.